The 29 T cell receptor beta chains below were found in one sample sequenced in a study of T-cell memory formation after mild COVID-19. TCRdb itself ran the 5' RACE reads through MiXCR, one entry per CDR3 protein. The sample holds approximately 210,000 distinct CDR3 sequences, about 27% seen once. Sequenced: PBMCs or a T cell subset sorted from them (not recorded which). All receptors come from an adult woman who had mild COVID-19 (a few samples of this study predate the infection). Cell type and time point are not known.

This chain connects TRBV9 to TRBJ2-1, with D unresolved. V lost 0 bases and J lost 10, with 11 bases in between. CDR3 size: 13 residues. Germline assignment: CDR1 SGDLS and CDR2 YYNGEE. CDR3 in amino acids: CASSVVVGAEQFF. Written as DNA, the CDR3 is TGTGCCAGCAGCGTAGTTGTGGGCGCGGAGCAGTTCTTC.

This clonotype has just a few counts. The rearrangement joins TRBV7-8 to TRBJ2-7; 8 bases map to TRBD2. CDR3 length: 14 amino acids. The trim removed 5 bases at V and 2 bases at J, leaving 5 bases unmatched. Per germline, CDR1 SGHVS and CDR2 FQNEAQ. The CDR3 protein is CASSVSGAAYEQYF. The CDR3 nucleotides are TGTGCCAGCAGCGTTAGCGGGGCGGCCTACGAGCAGTACTTC. The complete variable domain, with remaining parts taken from reference TRBV7-8 and TRBJ2-7, reads GAGVSQSPRYKVAKRGQDVALRCDPISGHVSLFWYQQALGQGPEFLTYFQNEAQLDKSGLPSDRFFAERPEGSVSTLKIQRTQQEDSAVYLCASSVSGAAYEQYFGPGTRLTVT.

The V and J genes are TRBV6-5 and TRBJ2-7; D perhaps matches TRBD2 (5 bases). Germline CDR1 reads MNHEY; CDR2 reads SVGAGI. CDR3 length equals 15 residues. The ends were cut back, 2 bases at V and 4 bases at J, with 15 bases in the middle. The CDR3 is CASSYEVGERYEQYF. The CDR3 DNA sequence: TGTGCCAGCAGTTACGAGGTTGGGGAGAGGTACGAGCAGTACTTC.

The chain combines TRBV27 with TRBJ2-7; 8 bases fit TRBD1. Germline CDR1 and CDR2: MNHEY and SMNVEV (reference sequence). V dropped 6 bases and J dropped 3; count of bases not matched to a gene: 7. CDR3 size: 14 residues. CDR3 in amino acids: CASSDLGQGYEQYF. The CDR3 region has the DNA TGTGCCAGCAGCGATCTCGGACAGGGCTACGAGCAGTACTTC.

This chain's CDR3 is CARAPQVRSGANVLTF. DNA for the CDR3: TGTGCCAGAGCCCCCCAGGTTCGCTCTGGGGCCAACGTCCTGACTTTC. The chain has TRBV19 and TRBJ2-6; D not resolved. V dropped 9 bases and J dropped 0 bases, with 15 bases sitting between them. CDR1 is LNHDA and CDR2 is SQIVND in the germline V gene (reference sequence). This CDR3 spans 16 amino acids.

V is TRBV19 and J is TRBJ2-7; tentatively, D is TRBD2 (6 bases). V gave up 3 bases and J gave up 3 bases, with 21 bases separating them. The CDR3 length is 17 residues. The germline V gene has CDR1 LNHDA and CDR2 SQIVND (reference sequence). The CDR3 region has the DNA TGTGCCAGTAGTATGGTAGCGGAGCGGGCATGGGGCTACGAGCAGTACTTC. It yields the protein CASSMVAERAWGYEQYF.

There are a few counts of this clonotype. The gene calls are TRBV5-1 and TRBJ2-6; 7 bases match TRBD1. J was trimmed by 1 base and V by 4 bases; bases with no gene match: 2. The germline V gene has CDR1 SGHRS and CDR2 YFSETQ. This CDR3 region has 15 residues. CDR3 sequence reads: CASSGTESGANVLTF. In DNA form, the CDR3 reads TGCGCCAGCAGCGGGACAGAGTCTGGGGCCAACGTCCTGACTTTC.

This clonotype was recorded a few times. The chain carries TRBV20-1 and TRBJ2-7; possible D gene TRBD2, 7 bases. Per the germline V gene, CDR1 is DFQATT and CDR2 is SNEGSKA (reference sequence). The length of the CDR3 is 11 residues. Deletions cut 6 bases from V and 9 bases from J, with 15 bases between. The CDR3 coding sequence is TGCAGTGCCACGGGGGGCCTTGGGCAGTACTTC. It encodes CSATGGLGQYF.

This clonotype was seen only a few times. This chain uses TRBV10-2 with TRBJ2-3, with 9 bases matching TRBD1. The trim removed 7 bases at V and 5 bases at J, leaving 13 bases unmatched. This CDR3 contains 16 residues. Germline V gives CDR1 WSHSY, CDR2 SAAADI. CDR3 in amino acids: CASTPRTGVGKDTQYF. The CDR3, as DNA: TGCGCCAGCACCCCTCGGACAGGGGTGGGGAAAGATACGCAGTATTTT.

The chain employs TRBV7-2 and TRBJ2-3; TRBD1 is a possible D gene (5 bases). The V end lost 1 base, the J end lost 0 bases, and 11 bases lay between the germline ends. Germline-derived CDR1 and CDR2 are SGHTA and FQGNSA. This CDR3 contains 16 residues. CDR3 region: CASSLVAGISTDTQYF. CDR3 in DNA: TGTGCCAGCAGCTTAGTGGCAGGGATTAGCACAGATACGCAGTATTTT. Complete variable domain (other parts from reference TRBV7-2 and TRBJ2-3): GAGVSQSPSNKVTEKGKDVELRCDPISGHTALYWYRQSLGQGLEFLIYFQGNSAPDKSGLPSDRFSAERTGGSVSTLTIQRTQQEDSAVYLCASSLVAGISTDTQYFGPGTRLTVL.

The CDR3 bases are TGTGCCAGCAGCCCCCGTGGTAGCGGGAGGGACAATGAGCAGTTCTTC. Amino acid sequence: CASSPRGSGRDNEQFF. The chain is built from TRBV4-2 and TRBJ2-1, with 11 bases aligning to TRBD2. Germline V gene sequence: CDR1 LGHNA, CDR2 YNFKEQ. V gave up 4 bases and J gave up 5 bases; unmatched junction bases: 7. This CDR3 comprises 16 residues.

This chain connects TRBV3-1 to TRBJ2-5; 7 positions agree with TRBD2. This CDR3 spans 15 amino acids. V dropped 1 base and J dropped 4; count of bases not matched to a gene: 6. The V gene's germline CDR1 is LGHDT and CDR2 YNNKEL (reference sequence). CDR3 residues: CASSQVASGRETQYF. In DNA form, the CDR3 reads TGTGCCAGCAGCCAAGTGGCTAGCGGAAGAGAGACCCAGTACTTC.

This clonotype appeared once. V is TRBV2 and J is TRBJ2-2, with D possibly TRBD2 on 5 matching bases. Germline CDR1 SNHLY, CDR2 FYNNEI. The CDR3 loop spans 13 amino acids. Deletions cut 6 bases from V and 7 bases from J, with 12 bases between. CDR3 in amino acids: CASRRGISGELFF. CDR3 sequence (DNA): TGTGCCAGCAGACGGGGAATAAGCGGGGAGCTGTTTTTT.

There are a few counts of this clonotype. The chain carries TRBV29-1 and TRBJ2-2; D is perhaps TRBD2 (6 bases). V lost 1 base and J 4 bases, leaving 16 bases between the germline ends. CDR3 length: 16 amino acids. Germline CDR1 reads SQVTM; CDR2 reads ANQGSEA. As DNA, the CDR3 is TGCAGCGTTGAAGGCTTAGCGGAGTGGTCCACCGGGGAGCTGTTTTTT. Its translation is CSVEGLAEWSTGELFF.

This chain links TRBV7-3 with TRBJ2-1, with D uncertain. The CDR3 is 13 amino acids. With 5 bases removed from V and 13 bases from J, the gap between germline ends came to 18 bases. Germline V gene lookup returns CDR1 SGHTA and CDR2 FQGTGA. Written as DNA, the CDR3 is TGTGCCAGCAGCCCCCCGGGCGGCAGGTTTCAGTTCTTC. This codes for CASSPPGGRFQFF. Looking up the rest from reference TRBV7-3 and TRBJ2-1 gives the full variable domain: GAGVSQTPSNKVTEKGKYVELRCDPISGHTALYWYRQSLGQGPEFLIYFQGTGAADDSGLPNDRFFAVRPEGSVSTLKIQRTERGDSAVYLCASSPPGGRFQFFGPGTRLTVL.

This clonotype was counted between two and nine times. The rearrangement links TRBV29-1 to TRBJ2-7; D is uncertain. Between the trimmed V and J ends, which lost 5 bases and 3 bases, there was a span of 8 bases. Germline loops: CDR1 SQVTM, CDR2 ANQGSEA. CDR3 size: 11 residues. CDR3 in DNA: TGCAGCGTTCAAGGGAACTACGAGCAGTACTTC. This translates into CSVQGNYEQYF.

In this sample, this clonotype turned up a few times. The rearrangement links TRBV6-6 to TRBJ2-3; 9 nucleotides align to TRBD1. Germline V gene lookup returns CDR1 MNHNY and CDR2 SVGAGI (reference sequence). With 5 bases clipped from V and 4 bases from J, the junction kept 7 bases outside the gene matches. This CDR3 is built from 15 residues. The CDR3 DNA sequence: TGTGCCAGCAGTCTCAGACAGGGGGGCGCAGATACGCAGTATTTT. Amino acid sequence: CASSLRQGGADTQYF.

V is TRBV11-2 and J is TRBJ2-7, with D perhaps TRBD2 (7 bases). This CDR3 has 17 amino acids. The germline gives CDR1 SGHAT, CDR2 FQNNGV. Between the trimmed V and J ends, which lost 5 bases and 0 bases, there was a span of 20 bases. The CDR3 coding sequence is TGTGCCAGCAGCCTCGGTAGGGGGGGGTTAAACTCCTACGAGCAGTACTTC. Translated: CASSLGRGGLNSYEQYF.

This clonotype was detected only a few times. The chain combines TRBV29-1 with TRBJ1-2; unclear D gene. Trimming stripped 6 bases from V and 8 bases from J, with 10 bases between. The CDR3 spans 10 residues. CDR1 is SQVTM and CDR2 is ANQGSEA in the germline V gene. The CDR3 nucleotides read TGCAGCGTCCGGGAGGGCGGCTACACCTTC. Translation: CSVREGGYTF. Combining the CDR3 with reference TRBV29-1 and TRBJ1-2 gives the whole variable domain SAVISQKPSRDICQRGTSLTIQCQVDSQVTMMFWYRQQPGQSLTLIATANQGSEATYESGFVIDKFPISRPNLTFSTLTVSNMSPEDSSIYLCSVREGGYTFGSGTRLTVV.

This clonotype was counted between two and nine times. The chain has TRBV13 and TRBJ2-3; TRBD1 matches at 12 bases. This CDR3 has 17 residues. Germline V gene data show CDR1 as PRHDT and CDR2 as FYEKMQ (reference sequence). V lost 2 bases to trimming and J lost 6 bases; unmatched junction nucleotides: 9. CDR3 in amino acids: CASSLSRDRGRRDTQYF. For the CDR3, the DNA is TGTGCCAGCAGCTTAAGCCGGGACAGGGGGCGTCGGGATACGCAGTATTTT.

Only one count was recorded for this clonotype. A read error may explain this, as a much larger clone is one base away. V is TRBV6-5 and J is TRBJ2-2; D gene uncertain. CDR1 and CDR2 from the germline V gene are MNHEY and SVGAGI. This CDR3 spans 13 amino acids. The CDR3 nucleotides read TGTGCCAGCAGTCACTCGAACACCGGGGAGCTGTTTTTT. Translated: CASSHSNTGELFF.

This clonotype was observed a handful of times. The rearrangement uses TRBV21-1 and TRBJ1-6. TRBV21-1 has pseudogene status. This CDR3 has 17 residues. This chain's CDR3 is CASSKEMGRPRDSPLHF. The CDR3 DNA follows: TGTGCCAGCAGCAAAGAAATGGGCAGGCCTCGGGATTCACCCCTCCACTTT.

Here the CDR3 reads CASSPTASGELFF. CDR3 in DNA: TGCGCCAGCAGCCCTACAGCCTCCGGGGAGCTGTTTTTT. This chain connects TRBV4-1 to TRBJ2-2; D gene ambiguous. CDR3 length: 13 residues. Germline V lookup: CDR1 MGHRA, CDR2 YSYEKL. V dropped 4 bases and J dropped 6 bases, with 9 bases sitting between them.

This rearrangement joins TRBV11-2 to TRBJ1-2, with a weak D call TRBD1 (5 bases). Deletions cut 6 bases from V and 4 bases from J, with 12 bases between. This CDR3 spans 13 amino acids. Germline CDR1 is SGHAT and CDR2 is FQNNGV. DNA of the CDR3: TGTGCCAGCAGTCCAGGGAGTCTCTATGGCTACACCTTC. Protein product: CASSPGSLYGYTF.

This clonotype was detected a few times. The V gene is TRBV7-8, the J gene TRBJ2-3; 8 bases line up with TRBD2. Per the germline V gene, CDR1 is SGHVS and CDR2 is FQNEAQ. The junction had 14 bases not matched to a gene; V was cut back by 5 bases and J by 4 bases. The CDR3 sequence is 17 residues long. CDR3 DNA: TGTGCCAGCAGCCTTCCGGGGGGGGCAGGGTCGGCAGATACGCAGTATTTT. It yields the protein CASSLPGGAGSADTQYF. Full variable domain (outside the CDR3, taken from reference TRBV7-8 and TRBJ2-3): GAGVSQSPRYKVAKRGQDVALRCDPISGHVSLFWYQQALGQGPEFLTYFQNEAQLDKSGLPSDRFFAERPEGSVSTLKIQRTQQEDSAVYLCASSLPGGAGSADTQYFGPGTRLTVL.

This clonotype was counted between two and nine times. DNA of the CDR3: TGCAGCGTTGAATTGGGGAAGGGTTTTGCATACGAGCAGTACTTC. Amino acids: CSVELGKGFAYEQYF. V usage is TRBV29-1 and J usage is TRBJ2-7, with D uncertain. V shed 2 bases and J shed 4 bases, with 18 bases lying between them. Germline V gives CDR1 SQVTM, CDR2 ANQGSEA. The CDR3 totals 15 residues.

The gene calls are TRBV7-2 and TRBJ2-7; 9 bases are a match to TRBD2. The CDR3 consists of 17 residues. With 1 base clipped from V and 3 bases from J, the junction kept 10 bases outside the gene matches. The V gene's germline CDR1 is SGHTA and CDR2 FQGNSA. The chain's CDR3 is CASSLVGSGGEGYEQYF. The CDR3 coding sequence is TGTGCCAGCAGCTTAGTCGGTAGCGGGGGAGAGGGCTACGAGCAGTACTTC.

This clonotype has more than one count but fewer than ten. The V and J genes are TRBV4-3 and TRBJ2-7; 9 positions agree with TRBD2. The V gene end was trimmed by 4 bases and the J gene end by 8 bases; junction bases not matched to a gene: 12. The CDR3 sequence is 15 residues long. Germline V CDR1 and CDR2: LGHNA, YSLEER. The CDR3 loop is CASSRGGVSGSQQYF. DNA of the CDR3: TGCGCCAGCAGCCGAGGGGGGGTTAGCGGGAGCCAGCAGTACTTC.

This clonotype has more than one count but fewer than ten. The chain carries TRBV6-5 and TRBJ2-3; TRBD2 matches 11 bases. With 2 bases clipped from V and 0 bases from J, the junction kept 10 bases outside the gene matches. The germline CDR1 and CDR2 sequences are MNHEY and SVGAGI. This CDR3 comprises 19 residues. CDR3 nucleotides: TGTGCCAGCAGTTACGTGCGGTTAGCGGGAGGGTCTAGCACAGATACGCAGTATTTT. Protein sequence: CASSYVRLAGGSSTDTQYF.